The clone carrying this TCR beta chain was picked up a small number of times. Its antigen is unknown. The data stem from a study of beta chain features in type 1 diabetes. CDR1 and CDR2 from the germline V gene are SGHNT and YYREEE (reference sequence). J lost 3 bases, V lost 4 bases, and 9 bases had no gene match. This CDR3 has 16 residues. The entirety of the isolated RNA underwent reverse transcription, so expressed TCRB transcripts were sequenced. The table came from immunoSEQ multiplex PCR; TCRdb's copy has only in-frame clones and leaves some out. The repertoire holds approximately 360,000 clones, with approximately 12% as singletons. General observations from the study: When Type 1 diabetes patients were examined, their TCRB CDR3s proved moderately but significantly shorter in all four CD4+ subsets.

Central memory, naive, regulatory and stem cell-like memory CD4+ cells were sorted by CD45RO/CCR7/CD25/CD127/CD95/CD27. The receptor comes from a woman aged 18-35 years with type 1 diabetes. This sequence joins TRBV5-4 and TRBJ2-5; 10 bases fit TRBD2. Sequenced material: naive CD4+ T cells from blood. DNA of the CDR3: TGTGCCAGCAGCCCCCCTCGACTAGCGGGCGAAGAGACCCAGTACTTC. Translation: CASSPPRLAGEETQYF.